This T cell receptor beta chain was observed in a study of blood T cells in healthy people across ages. Study findings and constraints: Age brought a roughly linear fall in TCR beta diversity measured per million T cells. Bulk PBMC profiling left naive and antigen-experienced comparisons inconclusive.

Notes on this clonotype: Antigen unknown.

Trimming took 3 bases from V and 6 from J; bases not matched to a gene: 8. This CDR3 is built from 13 residues. Germline V gene lookup returns CDR1 DFQATT and CDR2 SNEGSKA (reference sequence). Then a second PCR, running about 6 to 12 cycles, was carried out with a sample-barcoded 5' primer and a J-beta primer mix. Tagging of each cDNA molecule was performed by a template-switch adaptor with 12 random nucleotides. TCRdb re-analysed the 5' RACE reads in MiXCR, keeping a single row per CDR3 protein. Seen here are just under 900,000 distinct CDR3 sequences, roughly 26% observed once, and the top ten hold 15% to 20%. PBMCs, at least 6.5 million per sample, were isolated.

Material for sequencing was blood. The chain is built from TRBV20-1 and TRBJ2-7; 7 bases match TRBD1. This receptor was identified in an elderly woman in good health. This CDR3 reads CSASGTVKGEQYF. The CDR3, as DNA: TGCAGTGCTAGCGGGACAGTTAAGGGCGAGCAGTACTTC.